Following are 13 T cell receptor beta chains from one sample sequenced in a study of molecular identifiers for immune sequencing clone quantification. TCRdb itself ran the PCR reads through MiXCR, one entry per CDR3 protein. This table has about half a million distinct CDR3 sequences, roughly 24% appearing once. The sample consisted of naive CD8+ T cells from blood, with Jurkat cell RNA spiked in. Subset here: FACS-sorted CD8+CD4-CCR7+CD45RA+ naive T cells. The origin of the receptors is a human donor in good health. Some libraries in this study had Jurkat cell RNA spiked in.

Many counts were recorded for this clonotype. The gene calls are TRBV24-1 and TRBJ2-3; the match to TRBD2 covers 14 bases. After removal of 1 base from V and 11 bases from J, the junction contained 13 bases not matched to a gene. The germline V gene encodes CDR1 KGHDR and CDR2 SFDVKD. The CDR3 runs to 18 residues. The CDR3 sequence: CATSDFWTSGRPSAKQYF. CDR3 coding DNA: TGTGCCACCAGTGATTTTTGGACTAGCGGGAGGCCTTCAGCAAAGCAGTATTTT.

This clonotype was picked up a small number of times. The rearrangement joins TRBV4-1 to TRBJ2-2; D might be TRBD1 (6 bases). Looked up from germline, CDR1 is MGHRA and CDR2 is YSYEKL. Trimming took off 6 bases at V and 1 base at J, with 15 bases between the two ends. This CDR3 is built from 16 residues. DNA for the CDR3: TGCGCCAGCAGTCTAAGGTGGGGGCTGAACACCGGGGAGCTGTTTTTT. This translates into CASSLRWGLNTGELFF.

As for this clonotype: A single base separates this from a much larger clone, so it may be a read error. The CDR3 region has the DNA TGTGCCAGCAGCTTAGATCGTAACACAGATACGCACTATTTT. Amino acid sequence: CASSLDRNTDTHYF. V is TRBV11-2 and J is TRBJ2-3; no reliable D call. CDR3 length equals 14 residues. Germline V gene data show CDR1 as SGHAT and CDR2 as FQNNGV.

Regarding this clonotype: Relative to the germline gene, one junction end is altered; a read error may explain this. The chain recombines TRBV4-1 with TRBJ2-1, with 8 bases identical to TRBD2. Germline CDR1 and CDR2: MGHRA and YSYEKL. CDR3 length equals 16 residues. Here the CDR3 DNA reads TGCGCCAGCAGCCAAGATGAGCGGGAGAGCTACAATAAGCAGTTCTTC. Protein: CASSQDERESYNKQFF.

The CDR3, as DNA: TGTGCCACCAGCACGACGGGAGAGGGGGTTTATCAAGAGACCCAGTACTTC. Encoded protein: CATSTTGEGVYQETQYF. V usage is TRBV15 and J usage is TRBJ2-5; D may correspond to TRBD1 or TRBD2 (6 bases each). Between the trimmed V and J ends, which lost 4 bases and 2 bases, there was a span of 20 bases. CDR1 LNHNV and CDR2 YYDKDF come from the germline V gene (reference sequence). The CDR3 has 17 amino acids.

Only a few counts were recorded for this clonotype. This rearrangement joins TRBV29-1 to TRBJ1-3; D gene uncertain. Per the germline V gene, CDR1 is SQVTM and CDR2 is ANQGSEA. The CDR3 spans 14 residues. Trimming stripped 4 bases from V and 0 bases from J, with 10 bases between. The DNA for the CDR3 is TGCAGCGTTGGAGAAAGTATCTCTGGAAACACCATATATTTT. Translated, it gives CSVGESISGNTIYF.

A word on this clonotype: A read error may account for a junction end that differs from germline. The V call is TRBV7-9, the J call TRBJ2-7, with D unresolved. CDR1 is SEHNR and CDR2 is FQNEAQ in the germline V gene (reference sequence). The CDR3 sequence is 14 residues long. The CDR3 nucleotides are TGTGCCAGCAGCTTAGGTACGGCATCCTACGAGCGGTACTTC. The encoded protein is CASSLGTASYERYF.

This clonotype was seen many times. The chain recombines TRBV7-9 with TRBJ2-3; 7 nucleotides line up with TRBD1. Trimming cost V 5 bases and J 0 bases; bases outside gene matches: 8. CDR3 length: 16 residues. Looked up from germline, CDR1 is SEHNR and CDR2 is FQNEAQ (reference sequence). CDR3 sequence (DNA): TGTGCCAGCAGCATCTGGACAGGCCACAGCACAGATACGCAGTATTTT. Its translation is CASSIWTGHSTDTQYF.

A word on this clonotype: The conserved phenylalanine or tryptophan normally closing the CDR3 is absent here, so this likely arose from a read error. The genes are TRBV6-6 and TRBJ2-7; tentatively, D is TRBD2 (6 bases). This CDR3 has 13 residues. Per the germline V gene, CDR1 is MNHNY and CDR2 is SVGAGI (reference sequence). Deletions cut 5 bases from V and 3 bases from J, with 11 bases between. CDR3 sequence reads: CASSPLDYYEQYL. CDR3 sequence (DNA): TGTGCCAGCAGTCCCCTGGACTACTACGAGCAGTACCTC.

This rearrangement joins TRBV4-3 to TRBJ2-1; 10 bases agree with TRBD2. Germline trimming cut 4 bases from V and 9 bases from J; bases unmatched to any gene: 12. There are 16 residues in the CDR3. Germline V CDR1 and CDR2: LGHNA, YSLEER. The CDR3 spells CASSPLSGRAAVEQFF. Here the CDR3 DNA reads TGCGCCAGCAGCCCCCTAAGCGGGAGGGCCGCAGTTGAGCAGTTCTTC.

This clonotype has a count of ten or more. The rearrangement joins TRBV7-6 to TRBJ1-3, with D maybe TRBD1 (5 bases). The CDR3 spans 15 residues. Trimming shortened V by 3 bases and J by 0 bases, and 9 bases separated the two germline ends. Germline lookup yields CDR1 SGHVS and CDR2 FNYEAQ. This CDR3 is CASSLTDSSGNTIYF. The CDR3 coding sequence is TGTGCCAGCAGCTTGACTGACAGCTCTGGAAACACCATATATTTT.

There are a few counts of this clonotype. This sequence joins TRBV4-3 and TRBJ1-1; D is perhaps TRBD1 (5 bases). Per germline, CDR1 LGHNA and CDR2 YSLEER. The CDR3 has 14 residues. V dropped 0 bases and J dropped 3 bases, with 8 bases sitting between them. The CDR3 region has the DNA TGCGCCAGCAGCCAAGACAGGGTTTACACTGAAGCTTTCTTT. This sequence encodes CASSQDRVYTEAFF.

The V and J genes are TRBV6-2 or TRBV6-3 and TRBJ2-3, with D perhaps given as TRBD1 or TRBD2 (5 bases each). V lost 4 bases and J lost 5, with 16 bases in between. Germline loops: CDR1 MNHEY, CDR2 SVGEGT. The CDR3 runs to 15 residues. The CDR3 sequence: CASSSPSGGVDTQYF. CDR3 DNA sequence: TGTGCCAGCAGTTCCCCGTCTGGGGGTGTAGATACGCAGTATTTT.